This T cell receptor beta chain stems from a study of blood T cell repertoires in COVID-19. Across the whole study: In each case, the material was cDNA or gDNA derived from T cells, B-cell-depleted T cells, or PBMCs.

In the original analysis: Amplifying reference gene primers gave estimates of nucleated cell counts. Measured with immunoSEQ multiplex PCR; TCRdb has only the in-frame clones, and not every one. The D gene and trimming were derived from the DNA, and the V and J assignments and clone size from that table. The sample has around 250,000 clones, roughly 85% seen once. This clonotype was obtained from a woman aged 45 to 65 who had recovered from COVID-19. The source material was PBMCs or T cells enriched from blood (not recorded which).

The CDR3 region is CASSQGGGLSGNTIYF. CDR3 DNA: TGTGCCAGCAGCCAAGGGGGGGGGTTGTCAGGAAACACCATATATTTT. V usage is TRBV3-1 (or the pseudogene TRBV3-2) and J usage is TRBJ1-3; D might be TRBD1 (5 bases). Trimming took 1 base from V and 4 from J, leaving 14 bases between them. The CDR3 is 16 residues long. In germline, CDR1 is LGHDT, CDR2 YNNKEL (reference sequence).